This TCR beta chain is from a study of cytomegalovirus exposure and HLA in healthy donors. This CDR3 is built from 14 residues. The J segment lost 8 bases and the V segment lost 4 bases, leaving 8 bases of the junction unmatched. The germline gives CDR1 SGHKS, CDR2 YYEKEE (reference sequence). PCR primers comprised 60 Vbeta and 13 Jbeta primers. The assay was immunoSEQ multiplex PCR, and TCRdb's table has in-frame clones only and misses some. The sample includes about 180,000 clones, roughly 78% of them seen just once. V gene TRBV5-5 combines with J gene TRBJ1-2, with 10 nucleotides matching TRBD1. Sequenced: PBMCs. This receptor was taken from a woman aged 45-65 years in good health and CMV-seropositive. CDR3 sequence reads: CASSAGTGEGGYTF. Written as DNA, the CDR3 is TGTGCCAGCAGCGCCGGGACAGGGGAGGGGGGCTACACCTTC. The entire variable domain, with the rest obtained from reference TRBV5-5 and TRBJ1-2, is as follows: DAGVTQSPTHLIKTRGQQVTLRCSPISGHKSVSWYQQVLGQGPQFIFQYYEKEERGRGNFPDRFSARQFPNYSSELNVNALLLGDSALYLCASSAGTGEGGYTFGSGTRLTVV.